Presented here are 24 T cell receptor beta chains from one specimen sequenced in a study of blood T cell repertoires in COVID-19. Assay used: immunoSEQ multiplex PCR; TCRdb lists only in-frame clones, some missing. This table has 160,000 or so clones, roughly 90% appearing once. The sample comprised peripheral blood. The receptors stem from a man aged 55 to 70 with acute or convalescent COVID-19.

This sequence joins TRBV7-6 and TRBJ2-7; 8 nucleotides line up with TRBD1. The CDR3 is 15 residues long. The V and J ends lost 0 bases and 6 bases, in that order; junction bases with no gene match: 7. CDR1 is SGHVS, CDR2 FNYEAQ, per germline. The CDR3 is CASSLANRGRFEQYF. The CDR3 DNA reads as TGTGCCAGCAGCTTAGCGAACAGGGGGAGGTTCGAGCAGTACTTC.

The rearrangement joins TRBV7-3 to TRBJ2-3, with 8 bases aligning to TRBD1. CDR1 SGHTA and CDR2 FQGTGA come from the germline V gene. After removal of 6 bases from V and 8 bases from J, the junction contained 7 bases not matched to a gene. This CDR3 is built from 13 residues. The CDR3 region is CASSQGQEGTQYF. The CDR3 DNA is TGTGCCAGCAGTCAGGGACAGGAGGGTACGCAGTATTTT.

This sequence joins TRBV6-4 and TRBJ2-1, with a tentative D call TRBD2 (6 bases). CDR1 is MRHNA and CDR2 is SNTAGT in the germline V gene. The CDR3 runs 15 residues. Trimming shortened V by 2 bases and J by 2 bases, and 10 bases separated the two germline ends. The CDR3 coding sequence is TGTGCCAGCAGTGACGGGTGGGGGGCCTACAATGAGCAGTTCTTC. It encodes CASSDGWGAYNEQFF.

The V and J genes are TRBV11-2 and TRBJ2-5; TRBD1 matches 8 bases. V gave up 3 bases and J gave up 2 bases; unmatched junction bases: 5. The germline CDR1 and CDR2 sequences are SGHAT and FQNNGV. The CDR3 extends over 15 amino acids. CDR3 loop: CASSFSRQGQETQYF. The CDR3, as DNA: TGTGCCAGCAGCTTCTCTCGACAGGGGCAAGAGACCCAGTACTTC.

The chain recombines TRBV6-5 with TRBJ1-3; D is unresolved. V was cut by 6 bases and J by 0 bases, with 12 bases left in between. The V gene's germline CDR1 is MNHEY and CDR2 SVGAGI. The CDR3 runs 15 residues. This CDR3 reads CASRTDSSSGNTIYF. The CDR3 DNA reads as TGTGCCAGCAGAACCGACTCGAGCTCTGGAAACACCATATATTTT.

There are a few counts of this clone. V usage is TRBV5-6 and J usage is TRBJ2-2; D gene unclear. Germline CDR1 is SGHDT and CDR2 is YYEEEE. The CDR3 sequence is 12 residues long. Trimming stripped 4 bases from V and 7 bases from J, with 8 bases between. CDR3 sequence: CASSPLGGELFF. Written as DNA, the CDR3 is TGTGCCAGCAGCCCCCTCGGCGGGGAGCTGTTTTTT. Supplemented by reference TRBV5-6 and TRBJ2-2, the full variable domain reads DAGVTQSPTHLIKTRGQQVTLRCSPKSGHDTVSWYQQALGQGPQFIFQYYEEEERQRGNFPDRFSGHQFPNYSSELNVNALLLGDSALYLCASSPLGGELFFGEGSRLTVL.

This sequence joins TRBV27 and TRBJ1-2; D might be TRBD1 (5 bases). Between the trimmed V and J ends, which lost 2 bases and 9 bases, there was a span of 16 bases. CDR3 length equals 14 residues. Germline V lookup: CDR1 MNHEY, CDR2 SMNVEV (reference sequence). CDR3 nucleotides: TGTGCCAGCAGTTTAACTGGACAACCTCTGAGCTACACCTTC. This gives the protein CASSLTGQPLSYTF.

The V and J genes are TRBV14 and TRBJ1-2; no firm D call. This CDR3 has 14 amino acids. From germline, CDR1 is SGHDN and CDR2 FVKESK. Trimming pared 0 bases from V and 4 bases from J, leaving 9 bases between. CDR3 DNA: TGTGCCAGCAGCCAAGAGGGCCTTGTCTATGGCTACACCTTC. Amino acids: CASSQEGLVYGYTF.

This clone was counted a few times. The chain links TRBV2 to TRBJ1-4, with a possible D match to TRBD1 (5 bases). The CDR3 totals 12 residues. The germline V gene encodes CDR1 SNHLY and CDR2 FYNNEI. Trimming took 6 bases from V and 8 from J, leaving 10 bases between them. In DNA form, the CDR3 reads TGTGCCAGCAGCCAACACAGGGAAAAACTGTTTTTT. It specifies CASSQHREKLFF. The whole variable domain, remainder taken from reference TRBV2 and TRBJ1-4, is EPEVTQTPSHQVTQMGQEVILRCVPISNHLYFYWYRQILGQKVEFLVSFYNNEISEKSEIFDDQFSVERPDGSNFTLKIRSTKLEDSAMYFCASSQHREKLFFGSGTQLSVL.

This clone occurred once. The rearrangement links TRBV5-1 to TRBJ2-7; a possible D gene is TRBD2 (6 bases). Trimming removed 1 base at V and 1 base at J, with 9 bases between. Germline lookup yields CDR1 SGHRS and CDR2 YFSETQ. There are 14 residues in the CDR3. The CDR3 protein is CASSLWRGSYEQYF. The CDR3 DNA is TGCGCCAGCAGCTTGTGGAGGGGTTCCTACGAGCAGTACTTC.

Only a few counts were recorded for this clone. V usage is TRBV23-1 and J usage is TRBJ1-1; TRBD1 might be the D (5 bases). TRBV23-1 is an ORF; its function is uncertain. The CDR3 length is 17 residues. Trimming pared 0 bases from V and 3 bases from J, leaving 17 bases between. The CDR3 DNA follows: TGCGCCAGCAGTCAATCGCCCAATCAGGGAAATGACACTGAAGCTTTCTTT. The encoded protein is CASSQSPNQGNDTEAFF.

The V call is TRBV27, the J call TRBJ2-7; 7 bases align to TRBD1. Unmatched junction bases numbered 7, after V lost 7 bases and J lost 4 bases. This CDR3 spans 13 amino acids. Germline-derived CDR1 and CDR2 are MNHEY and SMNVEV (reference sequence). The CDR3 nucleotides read TGTGCCAGCACCTGGGGCAGGGGGTACGAGCAGTACTTC. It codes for CASTWGRGYEQYF.

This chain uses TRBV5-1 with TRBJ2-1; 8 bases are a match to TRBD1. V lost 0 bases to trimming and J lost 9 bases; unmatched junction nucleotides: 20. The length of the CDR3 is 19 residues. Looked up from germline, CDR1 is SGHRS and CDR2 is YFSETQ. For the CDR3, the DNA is TGCGCCAGCAGCTTGGCTCGAATTGGGGGCAGGGGGCCTACCGGTGAGCAGTTCTTC. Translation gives CASSLARIGGRGPTGEQFF.

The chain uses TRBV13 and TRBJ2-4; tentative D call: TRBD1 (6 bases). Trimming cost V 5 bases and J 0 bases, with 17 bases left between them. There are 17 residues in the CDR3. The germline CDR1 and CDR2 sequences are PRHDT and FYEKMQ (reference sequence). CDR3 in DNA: TGTGCCAGCAGCACCCGGGACAATGGGGTAGCCAAAAACATTCAGTACTTC. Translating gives CASSTRDNGVAKNIQYF. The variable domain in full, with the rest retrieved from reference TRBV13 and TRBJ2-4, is AAGVIQSPRHLIKEKRETATLKCYPIPRHDTVYWYQQGPGQDPQFLISFYEKMQSDKGSIPDRFSAQQFSDYHSELNMSSLELGDSALYFCASSTRDNGVAKNIQYFGAGTRLSVL.

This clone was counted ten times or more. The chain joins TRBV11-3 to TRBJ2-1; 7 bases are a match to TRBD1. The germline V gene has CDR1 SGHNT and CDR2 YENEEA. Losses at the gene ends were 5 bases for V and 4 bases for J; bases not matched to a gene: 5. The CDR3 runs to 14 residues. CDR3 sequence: CASSPRDSYNEQFF. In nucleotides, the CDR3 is TGTGCCAGCAGCCCTAGGGACAGTTACAATGAGCAGTTCTTC.

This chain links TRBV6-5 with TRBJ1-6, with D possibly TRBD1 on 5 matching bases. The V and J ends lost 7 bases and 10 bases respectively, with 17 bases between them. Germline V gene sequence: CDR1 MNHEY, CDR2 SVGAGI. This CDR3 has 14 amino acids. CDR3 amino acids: CASTQSRGSSPLHF. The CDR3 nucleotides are TGTGCCAGCACCCAAAGTCGGGGGAGCTCACCCCTCCACTTT.

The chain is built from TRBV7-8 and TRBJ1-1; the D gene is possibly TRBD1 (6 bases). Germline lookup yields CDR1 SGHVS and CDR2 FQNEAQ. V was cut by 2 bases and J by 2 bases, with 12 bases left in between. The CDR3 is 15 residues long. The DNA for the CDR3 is TGTGCCAGCAGCTTATACGCAGGGGTAAACACTGAAGCTTTCTTT. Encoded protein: CASSLYAGVNTEAFF. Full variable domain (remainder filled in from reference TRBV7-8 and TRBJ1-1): GAGVSQSPRYKVAKRGQDVALRCDPISGHVSLFWYQQALGQGPEFLTYFQNEAQLDKSGLPSDRFFAERPEGSVSTLKIQRTQQEDSAVYLCASSLYAGVNTEAFFGQGTRLTVV.

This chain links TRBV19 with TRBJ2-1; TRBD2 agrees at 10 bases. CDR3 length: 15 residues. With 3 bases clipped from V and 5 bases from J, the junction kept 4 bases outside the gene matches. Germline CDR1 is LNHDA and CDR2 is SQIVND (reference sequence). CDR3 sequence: CASSIQRGGNNEQFF. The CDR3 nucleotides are TGTGCCAGTAGTATCCAGCGGGGGGGAAACAATGAGCAGTTCTTC.

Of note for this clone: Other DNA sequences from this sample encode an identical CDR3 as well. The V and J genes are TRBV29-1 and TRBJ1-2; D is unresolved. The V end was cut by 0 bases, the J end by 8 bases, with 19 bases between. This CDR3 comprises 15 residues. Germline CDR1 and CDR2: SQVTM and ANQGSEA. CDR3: CSVEEEEVMLYGYTF. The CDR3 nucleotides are TGCAGCGTTGAAGAGGAGGAGGTGATGCTATACGGCTACACCTTC.

The CDR3 reads CASSEVRGRDQPQHF. The DNA for the CDR3 is TGTGCCAGCAGTGAAGTTCGAGGGCGCGATCAGCCCCAGCATTTT. The chain joins TRBV2 to TRBJ1-5; D is unresolved. The germline V and J ends were trimmed by 1 base and 5 bases, with 12 bases remaining between them. The length of the CDR3 is 15 residues. Germline CDR1 and CDR2: SNHLY and FYNNEI. The variable domain in full, with the rest retrieved from reference TRBV2 and TRBJ1-5, is EPEVTQTPSHQVTQMGQEVILRCVPISNHLYFYWYRQILGQKVEFLVSFYNNEISEKSEIFDDQFSVERPDGSNFTLKIRSTKLEDSAMYFCASSEVRGRDQPQHFGDGTRLSIL.

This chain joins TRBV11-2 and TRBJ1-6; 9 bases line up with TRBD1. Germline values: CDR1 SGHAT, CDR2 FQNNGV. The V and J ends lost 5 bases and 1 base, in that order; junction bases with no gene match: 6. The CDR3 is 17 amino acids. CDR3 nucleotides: TGTGCCAGCAGCATAGGGGACAGGGAGTCCTATAATTCACCCCTCCACTTT. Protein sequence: CASSIGDRESYNSPLHF. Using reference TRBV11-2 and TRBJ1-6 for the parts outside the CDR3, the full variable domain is EAGVAQSPRYKIIEKRQSVAFWCNPISGHATLYWYQQILGQGPKLLIQFQNNGVVDDSQLPKDRFSAERLKGVDSTLKIQPAKLEDSAVYLCASSIGDRESYNSPLHFGNGTRLTVT.

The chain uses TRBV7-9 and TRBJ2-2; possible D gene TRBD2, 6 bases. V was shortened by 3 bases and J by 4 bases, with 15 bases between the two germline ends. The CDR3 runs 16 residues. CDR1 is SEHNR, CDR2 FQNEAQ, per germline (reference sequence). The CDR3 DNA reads TGTGCCAGCAGCTTTGGTACGACTAGGGGCACCGGGGAGCTGTTTTTT. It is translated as CASSFGTTRGTGELFF. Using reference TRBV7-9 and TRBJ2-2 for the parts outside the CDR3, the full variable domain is DTGVSQNPRHKITKRGQNVTFRCDPISEHNRLYWYRQTLGQGPEFLTYFQNEAQLEKSRLLSDRFSAERPKGSFSTLEIQRTEQGDSAMYLCASSFGTTRGTGELFFGEGSRLTVL.

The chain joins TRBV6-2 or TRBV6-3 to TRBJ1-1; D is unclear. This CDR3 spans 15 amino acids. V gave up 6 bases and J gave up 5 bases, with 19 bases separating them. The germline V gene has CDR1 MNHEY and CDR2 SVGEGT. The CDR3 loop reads CASSPFNSRGTEAFF. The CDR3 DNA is TGTGCCAGCAGCCCTTTTAACTCGCGAGGGACTGAAGCTTTCTTT.

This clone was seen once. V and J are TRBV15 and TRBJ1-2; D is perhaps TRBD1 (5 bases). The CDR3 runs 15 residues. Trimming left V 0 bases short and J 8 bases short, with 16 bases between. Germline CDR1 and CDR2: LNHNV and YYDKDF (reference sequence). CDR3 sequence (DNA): TGTGCCACCAGCAGAGACCTATTGGCGGGGGACGGCTACACCTTC. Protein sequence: CATSRDLLAGDGYTF.